The 6 T cell receptor beta chains reported below all come from one sample, sequenced in a study of blood T cell repertoires in COVID-19. The data were produced by immunoSEQ multiplex PCR, yet TCRdb's version contains in-frame clones alone and is incomplete. The table includes around 58,000 clones, roughly 90% detected once. The material sequenced was peripheral blood. The receptors shown here come from a man between 60 and 75 years old with active COVID-19.

The V and J genes are TRBV3-1 (or the pseudogene TRBV3-2) and TRBJ2-7, with a possible D match to TRBD1 (6 bases). The CDR3 is 16 residues long. Trimming left V 3 bases short and J 6 bases short, with 21 bases between. CDR1 and CDR2 from the germline V gene are LGHDT and YNNKEL (reference sequence). CDR3 coding DNA: TGTGCCAGCAGCCACACATCCCCGCAGGGGATTGGCGAGCAGTACTTC. It codes for CASSHTSPQGIGEQYF.

The chain links TRBV6-6 to TRBJ1-2, with 8 bases that match TRBD1. CDR3 length equals 16 residues. Per germline, CDR1 MNHNY and CDR2 SVGAGI (reference sequence). J was trimmed by 1 base and V by 6 bases; bases with no gene match: 10. CDR3 DNA: TGTGCCAGCAGCCCCCCCAGGGGGCACCATAACTATGGCTACACCTTC. Protein: CASSPPRGHHNYGYTF.

The V and J genes are TRBV5-1 and TRBJ2-2; the D is unclear. Germline CDR1 reads SGHRS; CDR2 reads YFSETQ. This CDR3 contains 16 residues. V was cut by 1 base and J by 5 bases, with 15 bases left in between. The DNA of the CDR3 is TGCGCCAGCAGCTTGCTTTTTGACAAGCAAACCGGGGAGCTGTTTTTT. This codes for CASSLLFDKQTGELFF.

The chain recombines TRBV11-2 with TRBJ2-7; weak D call: TRBD1 (5 bases). This CDR3 is 14 amino acids long. Germline assignment: CDR1 SGHAT and CDR2 FQNNGV. Between the trimmed V and J ends, which lost 8 bases and 0 bases, there was a span of 14 bases. The CDR3 DNA is TGTGCCAGCTCCAGGACATATTCCTCCTACGAGCAGTACTTC. This sequence encodes CASSRTYSSYEQYF.

V gene TRBV10-3 combines with J gene TRBJ1-2; D might be TRBD1 (6 bases). The CDR3 runs 13 residues. Germline V lookup: CDR1 ENHRY, CDR2 SYGVKD. Trimming removed 4 bases from V and 6 bases from J, with 12 bases in between. In nucleotides, the CDR3 is TGTGCCATCAGTGGCTCCAGGGGAAATGGCTACACCTTC. Its protein product is CAISGSRGNGYTF.

The chain recombines TRBV7-2 with TRBJ2-7, with TRBD2 identical over 7 bases. J was trimmed by 1 base and V by 1 base; bases with no gene match: 7. The CDR3 contains 16 residues. Germline-derived CDR1 and CDR2 are SGHTA and FQGNSA. The CDR3 nucleotides are TGTGCCAGCAGCTTAGGGGAGGGAGCGGGTTCCTACGAGCAGTACTTC. Translating it yields CASSLGEGAGSYEQYF.